This TCR beta chain appears in the sequencing data of a study of blood T cell repertoires in COVID-19. Study as a whole: The samples span acute and convalescent COVID-19 from the United States, Italy and Spain. Sources were T cells, B-cell-depleted T cells, or PBMCs; the material itself was cDNA or gDNA.

CDR1 MNHEY and CDR2 SMNVEV come from the germline V gene (reference sequence). This CDR3 contains 11 residues. With 4 bases removed from V and 5 bases from J, the gap between germline ends came to 5 bases. Original processing notes: Researchers report that nucleated cell counts were estimated from reference gene primer amplification. The repertoire was sequenced with immunoSEQ multiplex PCR; TCRdb's copy has only in-frame clones and lacks some. V, J and clone size derive from that table, while D and trimming were established from the DNA sequence. Among 55,000 to 85,000 clones, around 90% were seen once, and the ten largest hold roughly 5.5%.

The V call is TRBV27, the J call TRBJ2-5; D not resolved. The clonotype was recovered from a human donor in a cohort sampled during active COVID-19. Material for sequencing was peripheral blood. CDR3 bases: TGTGCCAGCAGTTACTTGGAGACCCAGTACTTC. Its translation: CASSYLETQYF.